This T cell receptor beta chain appears in the sequencing data of a study of shared clonotypes between healthy human individuals. Study summary: Plates per donor: three CD4 naive, three CD4 memory, two CD8 naive, one CD8 memory. Study results and caveats: Sharing across four donors was highest in naive CD4 (roughly 5%) and lowest in memory CD8 (about 0.4%). Compared with memory subsets, naive subsets generally had larger estimated richness.

Looked up from germline, CDR1 is MDHEN and CDR2 is SYDVKM. Deletions cut 1 base from V and 6 bases from J, with 4 bases between. This CDR3 spans 11 amino acids. With respect to this clone: Its antigen is currently unknown. Within the sample, other DNA sequences also encode this same CDR3.

Naive CD8 cells lacked CD45RO, underwent positive selection for CCR7 and left out terminally differentiated effector memory CD45RA+ cells. Clones were read by immunoSEQ multiplex PCR, and TCRdb kept only the in-frame ones, dropping some. The table includes fewer than 800,000 clones, around 92% detected once. The chain links TRBV28 to TRBJ2-7; D is ambiguous. The receptor's source is a young man in good health. Sequencing input: naive CD8+ T cells sorted from blood. The CDR3 sequence: CASSLSSEQYF. The CDR3 region has the DNA TGTGCCAGCAGTTTATCAAGCGAGCAGTACTTC. Drawing the rest from reference TRBV28 and TRBJ2-7, the complete variable domain is DVKVTQSSRYLVKRTGEKVFLECVQDMDHENMFWYRQDPGLGLRLIYFSYDVKMKEKGDIPEGYSVSREKKERFSLILESASTNQTSMYLCASSLSSEQYFGPGTRLTVT.